The 27 T cell receptor beta chains in this list originate from one sample, sequenced in a study of metastatic and nonmetastatic thyroid tumors. MiXCR re-clonotyped the PCR reads for TCRdb. The sample has some 69,000 clones; more than 13% are singletons. Thyroid surgery was performed in patients who had received no treatment beforehand. Sequences were obtained from blood. The receptors originated from a male donor with papillary thyroid cancer or a benign thyroid nodule (not recorded which). Some clones in this sample may be carry-over from other donors' samples.

This clone showed up many times. The DNA of the CDR3 is TGTGCCAGCAGCTTAGAAGCGGGGCTGGGAGATACGCAGTATTTT. Translation: CASSLEAGLGDTQYF. The gene calls are TRBV7-2 and TRBJ2-3, with 7 bases that match TRBD2. CDR1 is SGHTA, CDR2 FQGNSA, per germline. V dropped 1 base and J dropped 5; count of bases not matched to a gene: 6. The CDR3 runs 15 residues.

This clone has a count of ten or more. This chain connects TRBV20-1 to TRBJ2-5; TRBD2 is a possible D gene (5 bases). V gave up 5 bases and J gave up 3 bases, with 10 bases separating them. The CDR3 runs 12 residues. Germline-derived CDR1 and CDR2 are DFQATT and SNEGSKA (reference sequence). CDR3 region: CSASRTEETQYF. The CDR3 DNA follows: TGCAGTGCTTCAAGGACTGAAGAGACCCAGTACTTC.

This clone was seen at least ten times. CDR3 DNA: TGTGCCAGCAGCGGCTCACAAAATTTCGCTGAGCAGTTCTTC. Translating it yields CASSGSQNFAEQFF. The chain carries TRBV9 and TRBJ2-1; D ambiguous. Between the trimmed V and J ends, which lost 3 bases and 9 bases, there was a span of 16 bases. Germline loops: CDR1 SGDLS, CDR2 YYNGEE. The CDR3 is made up of 14 amino acids. Full variable domain (missing parts from reference TRBV9 and TRBJ2-1): DSGVTQTPKHLITATGQRVTLRCSPRSGDLSVYWYQQSLDQGLQFLIQYYNGEERAKGNILERFSAQQFPDLHSELNLSSLELGDSALYFCASSGSQNFAEQFFGPGTRLTVL.

In its sample, this clone was seen many times. The genes are TRBV7-2 and TRBJ2-2, with TRBD2 identical over 7 bases. Germline CDR1 reads SGHTA; CDR2 reads FQGNSA. Trimming removed 0 bases from V and 3 bases from J; junction bases left unmatched: 4. The CDR3 is 16 amino acids. CDR3 nucleotides: TGTGCCAGCAGCTTAGCGGGAGGGTCGGACACCGGGGAGCTGTTTTTT. Amino acid sequence: CASSLAGGSDTGELFF.

The chain joins TRBV7-6 to TRBJ1-1; TRBD1 might be the D (5 bases). V lost 1 base and J 3 bases, leaving 15 bases between the germline ends. Germline CDR1 reads SGHVS; CDR2 reads FNYEAQ. The length of the CDR3 is 16 residues. The CDR3, as DNA: TGTGCCAGCAGCTTAGGCGGGGGTATGAGGTACACTGAAGCTTTCTTT. It codes for CASSLGGGMRYTEAFF.

In this sample, this clone turned up many times. A read error may produce the germline difference seen at one junction end. V is TRBV20-1 and J is TRBJ1-5; possibly TRBD1 for D (5 bases). The CDR3 extends over 15 amino acids. CDR1 is DFQATT, CDR2 SNEGSKA, per germline (reference sequence). This CDR3 reads CSASRDGHSDQPQHF. CDR3 nucleotides: TGCAGTGCAAGCCGGGACGGCCATAGCGATCAGCCCCAGCATTTT.

Of note for this clone: The junction shows a germline mismatch at one end, possibly a read error. This chain uses TRBV11-3 with TRBJ2-3; D is undetermined. The CDR3 is 14 residues long. Germline lookup yields CDR1 SGHNT and CDR2 YENEEA. Written as DNA, the CDR3 is TGCGCCAGCAGCTTAGAGTGGGCCGCAGATACGCAGTATTTT. Translating it yields CASSLEWAADTQYF.

This clone was recorded many times. This chain connects TRBV2 to TRBJ2-7, with D hard to call. Germline lookup yields CDR1 SNHLY and CDR2 FYNNEI. CDR3 length: 14 amino acids. Trimming took 6 bases from V and 0 from J, leaving 12 bases between them. The DNA for the CDR3 is TGTGCCAGCAGATACACTCTAGGCTCCTACGAGCAGTACTTC. This codes for CASRYTLGSYEQYF.

On this clone: The junction differs from germline at one of its ends, possibly a read error. This same CDR3 is encoded by further DNA sequences in the sample. The chain couples TRBV12-3 or TRBV12-4 to TRBJ2-3, with D possibly being TRBD2 (6 bases). The length of the CDR3 is 15 residues. Here the CDR3 reads CASSRSGLSTDTQYF. The CDR3 region has the DNA TGTGCCAGCAGCCGTAGCGGTTTAAGCACAGATACTCAGTATTTT.

This clone is hyperexpanded within its sample. This chain's CDR3 is CASSRGTYNEQFF. DNA for the CDR3: TGCGCCAGCAGCCGGGGGACCTACAATGAGCAGTTCTTC. V is TRBV10-1 and J is TRBJ2-1; D may be TRBD2 (6 bases). CDR1 is WNHNN and CDR2 is SYGVQD in the germline V gene (reference sequence). CDR3 length: 13 residues. The ends were cut back, 6 bases at V and 2 bases at J, with 8 bases in the middle.

In this sample, this clone turned up many times. The gene calls are TRBV7-2 and TRBJ2-3, with no clear D. The V end was cut by 4 bases, the J end by 4 bases, with 9 bases between. CDR3 size: 13 residues. Germline V gene data show CDR1 as SGHTA and CDR2 as FQGNSA. This CDR3 reads CASSSSRADTQYF. The DNA for the CDR3 is TGTGCCAGCAGCTCCTCTAGAGCAGATACGCAGTATTTT.

This clone was detected a few times. The chain has TRBV5-6 and TRBJ2-4; a possible D gene is TRBD2 (6 bases). Germline V lookup: CDR1 SGHDT, CDR2 YYEEEE. V lost 0 bases and J 3 bases, leaving 10 bases between the germline ends. The CDR3 runs to 15 residues. CDR3 bases: TGTGCCAGCAGCTTGGCGAGTAGCGGCAAAAACATTCAGTACTTC. Translated: CASSLASSGKNIQYF.

This clone has only a few counts. This rearrangement joins TRBV29-1 to TRBJ1-4; unclear D gene. The CDR3 runs to 12 residues. Germline V CDR1 and CDR2: SQVTM, ANQGSEA. In nucleotides, the CDR3 is TGCATCTTTGGGTTCTTAGGTGAAAAACTGTTTTTT. This codes for CIFGFLGEKLFF.

This clone was detected a few times. V usage is TRBV5-6 and J usage is TRBJ2-7, with D tentatively TRBD2 (5 bases). The germline gives CDR1 SGHDT, CDR2 YYEEEE. Deletions cut 0 bases from V and 4 bases from J, with 14 bases between. The CDR3 is 15 amino acids. The CDR3 sequence is CASSLGPSREYEQYF. The CDR3 DNA is TGTGCCAGCAGCTTGGGTCCTAGCAGAGAATACGAGCAGTACTTC.

This clone was counted once. The chain joins TRBV20-1 to TRBJ1-2; D is ambiguous. V was pared by 0 bases and J by 0 bases, with 14 bases between. This CDR3 is 16 amino acids long. The germline V gene encodes CDR1 DFQATT and CDR2 SNEGSKA (reference sequence). The chain's CDR3 is CSARDSTVGANYGYTF. The DNA for the CDR3 is TGCAGTGCTAGAGATAGTACAGTTGGAGCTAACTATGGCTACACCTTC.

This clone has just a few counts. The germline gene is not matched at one end of the junction; a read error may be the cause. This sequence joins TRBV4-2 and TRBJ2-1; 11 positions match TRBD2. Germline lookup yields CDR1 LGHNA and CDR2 YNFKEQ. There are 18 residues in the CDR3. The CDR3 here is CANSPGLAVLFSYNEQFF. In DNA, the CDR3 is TGTGCCAACAGCCCGGGACTAGCGGTACTTTTCTCCTACAATGAGCAGTTCTTC.

This chain joins TRBV19 and TRBJ2-2; 7 bases map to TRBD2. The CDR3 runs 17 residues. Germline V CDR1 and CDR2: LNHDA, SQIVND (reference sequence). V lost 9 bases and J lost 9; bases outside the gene matches: 22. The CDR3 loop reads CASGFFGAGVNAWELFF. In DNA form, the CDR3 reads TGTGCCAGCGGTTTTTTCGGGGCGGGAGTTAACGCTTGGGAGCTGTTTTTT. Filled out from reference TRBV19 and TRBJ2-2, the complete variable domain reads DGGITQSPKYLFRKEGQNVTLSCEQNLNHDAMYWYRQDPGQGLRLIYYSQIVNDFQKGDIAEGYSVSREKKESFPLTVTSAQKNPTAFYLCASGFFGAGVNAWELFFGEGSRLTVL.

This clone was counted many times. This could be a read error, since a much larger clone is one nucleotide away. Distinct nucleotide sequences in the sample also encode this CDR3. V is TRBV6-1 and J is TRBJ1-6; D is unclear. The length of the CDR3 is 16 residues. CDR1 MNHNS and CDR2 SASEGT come from the germline V gene. The CDR3 loop is CASRRGLSSYNSPLHF. DNA for the CDR3: TGCGCCAGCAGGAGAGGATTAAGCTCCTATAATTCACCCCTCCACTTT.

This clone was detected many times. The rearrangement links TRBV6-1 to TRBJ2-5, with a possible D match to TRBD2 (6 bases). V lost 7 bases and J lost 0, with 9 bases in between. The CDR3 covers 13 residues. Germline V lookup: CDR1 MNHNS, CDR2 SASEGT. In DNA, the CDR3 is TGTGCCAGCACGGGGGTCAACCAAGAGACCCAGTACTTC. Translating gives CASTGVNQETQYF.

This clone came up many times. The chain employs TRBV6-2 or TRBV6-3 and TRBJ2-7; 9 nucleotides agree with TRBD2. The germline V gene has CDR1 MNHEY and CDR2 SVGEGT. The trim removed 10 bases at V and 4 bases at J, leaving 8 bases unmatched. CDR3 length: 13 amino acids. CDR3 sequence (DNA): TGTGCCATCATGCGGGAGGGCCTGTACGAGCAGTACTTC. It codes for CAIMREGLYEQYF.

This clone was seen repeatedly, ten times or more. V and J are TRBV11-3 and TRBJ2-7; 7 nucleotides match TRBD1. Germline trimming cut 1 base from V and 3 bases from J; bases unmatched to any gene: 12. The CDR3 extends over 17 amino acids. Germline V lookup: CDR1 SGHNT, CDR2 YENEEA. CDR3 nucleotide sequence: TGTGCCAGCAGCTTAGTAAGAGGGGGCCGACGGATCTACGAGCAGTACTTC. This encodes CASSLVRGGRRIYEQYF.

In its sample, this clone was seen many times. V is TRBV11-1 and J is TRBJ2-7; TRBD1 agrees at 9 bases. The CDR3 runs to 17 residues. Germline CDR1 reads SGHAT; CDR2 reads FQDESV (reference sequence). The V and J ends lost 1 base and 3 bases, in that order; junction bases with no gene match: 10. CDR3 in amino acids: CASSLGSRTGAGYEQYV. The CDR3 DNA reads TGTGCCAGCAGCTTAGGGTCGCGGACAGGGGCAGGCTACGAGCAGTACGTC.

In this sample, this clone turned up many times. V usage is TRBV10-3 and J usage is TRBJ2-7; the D is unclear. In germline, CDR1 is ENHRY, CDR2 SYGVKD. The CDR3 contains 10 residues. V was shortened by 10 bases and J by 5 bases, with 9 bases between the two germline ends. The CDR3 region has the DNA TGTGCCACCTTCGAAAACGAGCAGTACTTC. The encoded protein is CATFENEQYF.

There are many counts of this clone. The chain carries TRBV4-3 and TRBJ1-4, with D possibly being TRBD1 (5 bases). The CDR3 consists of 15 residues. Per germline, CDR1 LGHNA and CDR2 YSLEER. V gave up 4 bases and J gave up 0 bases, with 9 bases separating them. CDR3 nucleotides: TGCGCCAGCAGCCCCTCGGGGGCAACTAATGAAAAACTGTTTTTT. Residues: CASSPSGATNEKLFF.

This clone has ten or more counts. The V gene is TRBV6-1, the J gene TRBJ2-5, with 7 nucleotides matching TRBD1. Germline lookup yields CDR1 MNHNS and CDR2 SASEGT. The J segment lost 7 bases and the V segment lost 1 base, leaving 12 bases of the junction unmatched. This CDR3 region has 16 residues. CDR3 protein: CASSEGFGTGARTQYF. In nucleotides, the CDR3 is TGTGCCAGCAGTGAAGGATTCGGTACAGGGGCTCGGACCCAGTACTTC.

The rearrangement links TRBV7-3 to TRBJ2-3, with 7 bases identical to TRBD2. The V segment lost 3 bases and the J segment 7 bases; nucleotides outside the gene matches: 7. Germline V gene lookup returns CDR1 SGHTA and CDR2 FQGTGA. The CDR3 consists of 14 residues. The CDR3: CASSLVPGGNTQYF. The CDR3 DNA sequence: TGTGCCAGCAGCTTGGTTCCGGGAGGCAATACGCAGTATTTT.

This clone was seen only a few times. Mismatch with germline at one junction end may stem from a read error. This chain connects TRBV15 to TRBJ2-7, with TRBD2 as a possible D gene (5 bases). The CDR3 extends over 15 amino acids. Germline CDR1 is LNHNV and CDR2 is YYDKDF (reference sequence). CDR3 bases: TGTTCCACCAGCAGAGAAGGAGCGGTAGCTTACGAGCAGTACTTC. Protein product: CSTSREGAVAYEQYF.